Detailed here is one T cell receptor (beta chain). This sample is drawn from a study of radiotherapy plus CTLA-4 blockade in lung cancer. The table came from immunoSEQ multiplex PCR; TCRdb's copy has only in-frame clones and leaves some out. The table lists approximately 77,000 clones, about 84% of them singletons. Trimming cost V 3 bases and J 3 bases, with 8 bases left between them. This CDR3 contains 14 residues. The germline V gene encodes CDR1 SEHNR and CDR2 FQNEAQ (reference sequence). The sample consisted of peripheral blood, taken from a patient treated with radiotherapy plus ipilimumab. The sequence came from a human donor with non-small cell lung cancer who had stable disease on radiotherapy plus ipilimumab. The J gene is TRBJ1-4, the V gene TRBV7-9; the D gene is possibly TRBD1 (5 bases). CDR3 residues: CASSLSRANEKLFF. For the CDR3, the DNA is TGTGCCAGCAGCTTGTCCAGGGCTAATGAAAAACTGTTTTTT.